Each of the 26 T cell receptor beta chains below was sequenced from the same sample in a study of blood T cell repertoires in COVID-19. TCRdb keeps only in-frame clones here, not all; method: immunoSEQ multiplex PCR. Counted here are about 170,000 clones, roughly 91% occurring once; the ten biggest clones make up around 1.9%. The sequenced sample consisted of peripheral blood. These receptors all come from a man aged 50 or older who had recovered from COVID-19.

This clone appeared a single time. The chain carries TRBV11-3 and TRBJ2-1; 12 bases line up with TRBD2. Germline-derived CDR1 and CDR2 are SGHNT and YENEEA. This CDR3 region has 15 residues. The junction had 3 bases not matched to a gene; V was cut back by 2 bases and J by 7 bases. The DNA for the CDR3 is TGTGCCAGCAGCTTATCCGGACTAGCGGGGAATGAGCAGTTCTTC. Encoded protein: CASSLSGLAGNEQFF.

The CDR3 loop reads CASSYGVGQETQYF. CDR3 nucleotides: TGTGCCAGCAGCTATGGAGTGGGCCAAGAGACCCAGTACTTC. This chain links TRBV7-8 with TRBJ2-5; D unclear. The V end lost 4 bases, the J end lost 1 base, and 10 bases lay between the germline ends. Per the germline V gene, CDR1 is SGHVS and CDR2 is FQNEAQ. The CDR3 runs 14 residues.

This chain joins TRBV2 and TRBJ2-1; 11 bases align to TRBD1. The CDR3 runs to 15 residues. V lost 6 bases and J lost 4; bases outside the gene matches: 5. Per germline, CDR1 SNHLY and CDR2 FYNNEI. The CDR3 sequence: CASSGGQGVYNEQFF. The CDR3 coding sequence is TGTGCCAGCAGCGGGGGACAGGGGGTGTACAATGAGCAGTTCTTC.

The chain has TRBV7-9 and TRBJ1-2, with no clear D. The germline gives CDR1 SEHNR, CDR2 FQNEAQ (reference sequence). The CDR3 contains 12 residues. Deletions cut 0 bases from V and 7 bases from J, with 6 bases between. The CDR3 nucleotides are TGTGCCAGCAGCTTAGCGGGCGTTGGCTACACCTTC. This codes for CASSLAGVGYTF. Full variable domain (rest looked up from reference TRBV7-9 and TRBJ1-2): DTGVSQNPRHKITKRGQNVTFRCDPISEHNRLYWYRQTLGQGPEFLTYFQNEAQLEKSRLLSDRFSAERPKGSFSTLEIQRTEQGDSAMYLCASSLAGVGYTFGSGTRLTVV.

This clone has a single count. The gene calls are TRBV28 and TRBJ2-7, with TRBD1 matching over 10 bases. The CDR3 consists of 14 residues. The V gene's germline CDR1 is MDHEN and CDR2 SYDVKM. Unmatched junction bases numbered 6, after V lost 6 bases and J lost 4 bases. The CDR3 sequence is CASRGTGVGYEQYF. In nucleotides, the CDR3 is TGTGCCAGCAGAGGGACAGGGGTAGGATACGAGCAGTACTTC.

The chain has TRBV6-2 or TRBV6-3 and TRBJ2-3; 12 bases agree with TRBD2. The CDR3 has 17 amino acids. Germline values: CDR1 MNHEY, CDR2 SVGEGT. With 5 bases clipped from V and 5 bases from J, the junction kept 11 bases outside the gene matches. The CDR3 sequence is CASSHEASGGAKDTQYF. CDR3 sequence (DNA): TGTGCCAGCAGTCACGAGGCTAGCGGGGGGGCGAAAGATACGCAGTATTTT.

The chain carries TRBV5-1 and TRBJ1-4, with D tentatively TRBD1 (6 bases). Trimming removed 3 bases at V and 3 bases at J, with 12 bases between. CDR3 length: 15 residues. Germline lookup yields CDR1 SGHRS and CDR2 YFSETQ. The CDR3, as DNA: TGCGCCAGCAGCTCGGCAGGGGTGTCTAATGAAAAACTGTTTTTT. The encoded protein is CASSSAGVSNEKLFF.

J is TRBJ2-1 and V is TRBV9; 8 bases line up with TRBD2. The CDR3 runs to 13 residues. The germline gives CDR1 SGDLS, CDR2 YYNGEE. With 2 bases clipped from V and 7 bases from J, the junction kept 2 bases outside the gene matches. The CDR3 coding sequence is TGTGCCAGCAGCGTTAGCGGGAAGAATGAGCAGTTCTTC. Amino acid sequence: CASSVSGKNEQFF.

The chain is built from TRBV7-6 and TRBJ2-1, with D possibly TRBD1 on 5 matching bases. The V end lost 1 base, the J end lost 10 bases, and 11 bases lay between the germline ends. Germline CDR1 SGHVS, CDR2 FNYEAQ. The CDR3 has 13 amino acids. In nucleotides, the CDR3 is TGTGCCAGCAGCTTAGTTTGGGGCACCGAGCAGTTCTTC. This codes for CASSLVWGTEQFF.

The chain employs TRBV6-6 and TRBJ2-7; D is perhaps TRBD1 (6 bases). This CDR3 spans 13 amino acids. Germline CDR1 reads MNHNY; CDR2 reads SVGAGI (reference sequence). V was clipped by 3 bases and J by 6 bases, with 12 bases between them. DNA for the CDR3: TGTGCCAGCAGTTATTCAGGGGAGCGCGAGCAGTACTTC. Residues: CASSYSGEREQYF.

J is TRBJ2-7 and V is TRBV6-5; TRBD2 is a possible D gene (5 bases). Between the trimmed V and J ends, which lost 6 bases and 5 bases, there was a span of 20 bases. This CDR3 contains 15 residues. The germline V gene encodes CDR1 MNHEY and CDR2 SVGAGI. CDR3 loop: CASSPRGGSTNEQYF. CDR3 DNA: TGTGCCAGCAGCCCCCGTGGAGGCTCGACGAACGAGCAGTACTTC.

The V gene is TRBV10-3, the J gene TRBJ2-7; D may be TRBD1 (6 bases). V was shortened by 8 bases and J by 0 bases, with 11 bases between the two germline ends. The CDR3 has 13 amino acids. Germline V gene sequence: CDR1 ENHRY, CDR2 SYGVKD. CDR3 in amino acids: CAIAPRGSYEQYF. CDR3 DNA: TGTGCCATCGCCCCCAGGGGCTCCTACGAGCAGTACTTC.

The chain links TRBV19 to TRBJ1-1; D possibly corresponds to TRBD1 (6 bases). Germline V lookup: CDR1 LNHDA, CDR2 SQIVND (reference sequence). This CDR3 contains 13 residues. V gave up 10 bases and J gave up 0 bases, with 12 bases separating them. Written as DNA, the CDR3 is TGTGCCACCCGGGACACAGTGAACACTGAAGCTTTCTTT. It codes for CATRDTVNTEAFF. Full variable domain (missing parts from reference TRBV19 and TRBJ1-1): DGGITQSPKYLFRKEGQNVTLSCEQNLNHDAMYWYRQDPGQGLRLIYYSQIVNDFQKGDIAEGYSVSREKKESFPLTVTSAQKNPTAFYLCATRDTVNTEAFFGQGTRLTVV.

The gene calls are TRBV29-1 and TRBJ1-2; 8 nucleotides line up with TRBD1. Per germline, CDR1 SQVTM and CDR2 ANQGSEA. The CDR3 length is 11 residues. J was trimmed by 5 bases and V by 4 bases; bases with no gene match: 0. The CDR3 DNA reads TGCAGCGTTGGACAGGGGTATGGCTACACCTTC. Amino acid sequence: CSVGQGYGYTF.

The gene calls are TRBV4-3 and TRBJ2-3, with TRBD2 matching over 8 bases. Germline V lookup: CDR1 LGHNA, CDR2 YSLEER. This CDR3 comprises 17 residues. Trimming at V came to 1 base and at J to 2 bases, leaving 8 bases not matched to a gene. The CDR3 loop reads CASSQGGGRTPTDTQYF. The CDR3 DNA is TGCGCCAGCAGCCAAGGCGGCGGGAGGACGCCCACAGATACGCAGTATTTT.

The genes are TRBV21-1 and TRBJ2-7; the table's D gene call, TRBD1, was not cross checked with the DNA. TRBV21-1 is termed a pseudogene. The CDR3 contains 15 residues. The CDR3 nucleotides are TGTGCCAGAGGTAGCTCGGACAGGAGGGTCGACGAGCAGTACTTC. Residues: CARGSSDRRVDEQYF.

The chain is built from TRBV18 and TRBJ2-1, with D possibly TRBD2 on 5 matching bases. Trimming removed 1 base at V and 0 bases at J, with 7 bases between. The CDR3 consists of 15 residues. Germline V gene sequence: CDR1 KGHSH, CDR2 LQKENI. The CDR3 reads CASSPLGSSYNEQFF. For the CDR3, the DNA is TGTGCCAGCTCACCACTAGGGAGCTCCTACAATGAGCAGTTCTTC.

V is TRBV6-5 and J is TRBJ1-5, with 10 bases identical to TRBD1. The CDR3 totals 16 residues. V was clipped by 4 bases and J by 2 bases; unmatched bases: 5. Germline CDR1 reads MNHEY; CDR2 reads SVGAGI. CDR3 coding DNA: TGTGCCAGCAGTTGGACAGGGGGGTTCGGCAATCAGCCCCAGCATTTT. It encodes CASSWTGGFGNQPQHF.

CDR3 loop: CASTYGGWEQFF. Written as DNA, the CDR3 is TGTGCCAGTACTTACGGCGGGTGGGAGCAGTTCTTC. The V call is TRBV6-6, the J call TRBJ2-1; perhaps TRBD2 as D (5 bases). Germline CDR1 and CDR2: MNHNY and SVGAGI (reference sequence). The CDR3 is 12 amino acids. V lost 9 bases, J lost 10 bases, and 16 bases lay in between.

This clone came up once. The chain links TRBV7-9 to TRBJ2-5; 8 nucleotides agree with TRBD2. V was pared by 3 bases and J by 5 bases, with 11 bases of the junction left unmatched. The CDR3 is 16 residues long. Germline V lookup: CDR1 SEHNR, CDR2 FQNEAQ (reference sequence). The CDR3 bases are TGTGCCAGCAGCTTGGGACTAGGTGTTGAATGGGAGACCCAGTACTTC. It specifies CASSLGLGVEWETQYF.

This chain connects TRBV6-2 or TRBV6-3 to TRBJ1-4; D remains unclear. The V and J ends lost 0 bases and 14 bases respectively, with 16 bases between them. The CDR3 loop spans 14 amino acids. The V gene's germline CDR1 is MNHEY and CDR2 SVGEGT. The CDR3 DNA sequence: TGTGCCAGCAGTTACTCGACCTCCGGGAAAGGGCTGTTTTTT. It codes for CASSYSTSGKGLFF.

The genes are TRBV7-2 and TRBJ2-7; 12 bases agree with TRBD2. V dropped 1 base and J dropped 6; count of bases not matched to a gene: 10. CDR1 and CDR2 from the germline V gene are SGHTA and FQGNSA. CDR3 size: 17 residues. The CDR3 DNA is TGTGCCAGCAGCTTAGGGGCACTAGCGGGAGGACCGTCCGAGCAGTACTTC. As protein: CASSLGALAGGPSEQYF.

The CDR3 region is CASSLDVVGQPNTGELFF. The CDR3 region has the DNA TGTGCCAGCAGCTTAGATGTGGTGGGACAGCCAAACACCGGGGAGCTGTTTTTT. The V and J genes are TRBV7-2 and TRBJ2-2; 7 bases are shared with TRBD1. The germline gives CDR1 SGHTA, CDR2 FQGNSA. The CDR3 is 18 amino acids. V dropped 1 base and J dropped 2; count of bases not matched to a gene: 10.

The CDR3 here is CASSHDRGQGRDEQFF. CDR3 nucleotides: TGTGCCAGCAGCCACGACCGCGGACAGGGGCGAGATGAGCAGTTCTTC. This chain joins TRBV3-1 (or the pseudogene TRBV3-2) and TRBJ2-1, with TRBD1 identical over 9 bases. The V gene end was trimmed by 3 bases and the J gene end by 8 bases; junction bases not matched to a gene: 11. The CDR3 has 16 residues. Germline CDR1 reads LGHDT; CDR2 reads YNNKEL (reference sequence).

This rearrangement joins TRBV29-1 to TRBJ1-1, with 9 bases that match TRBD1. The CDR3 totals 14 residues. Germline V gene sequence: CDR1 SQVTM, CDR2 ANQGSEA. Unmatched junction bases numbered 13, after V lost 4 bases and J lost 10 bases. The CDR3 DNA is TGCAGCGTTGGCCGAATACAGGGGGCGGCTGTAGCTTTCTTT. This codes for CSVGRIQGAAVAFF.

This chain joins TRBV11-3 and TRBJ2-1, with TRBD2 matching over 11 bases. The J segment lost 9 bases and the V segment lost 2 bases, leaving 9 bases of the junction unmatched. The CDR3 covers 16 residues. Germline V gives CDR1 SGHNT, CDR2 YENEEA. The CDR3 region has the DNA TGTGCCAGCAGCTTAAGACTAGCGGGACCAGGGAGTGAGCAGTTCTTC. Encoded protein: CASSLRLAGPGSEQFF.